Listed below are T cell receptor beta chains from one sample, sequenced in a study of neurological immune-mediated disorders. One entry per CDR3 protein, called by TCRdb with MiXCR from the 5' RACE reads. The repertoire includes roughly 48,000 distinct CDR3 sequences, under 15% of them detected once, and less than 5.5% sits in the top ten. The sample taken for sequencing was PBMCs. These receptors originate from a male donor with HTLV-1-associated myelopathy (HAM/TSP). Each CDR3 is given without its conserved first and last residue. The order of the fields is CDR3 length, V gene, J gene, CDR3 protein.

length: 11
V: TRBV12-3/TRBV12-4
J: TRBJ1-2
CDR3: ASSLPPNYGYT

length: 13
V: TRBV12-3/TRBV12-4
J: TRBJ2-5
CDR3: ASSPQDRGQETQY

length: 12
V: TRBV20-1
J: TRBJ2-7
CDR3: SARDLRCSDEQY

length: 13
V: TRBV7-9
J: TRBJ2-7
CDR3: ASSLSGRASDEQY

length: 13
V: TRBV29-1
J: TRBJ2-7
CDR3: SVEVGQGRFYEQY

length: 12
V: TRBV28
J: TRBJ1-1
CDR3: ASSRDRVVTEAF

length: 10
V: TRBV5-1
J: TRBJ2-1
CDR3: ASSRLINEQF

length: 13
V: TRBV9
J: TRBJ2-7
CDR3: ASSVWGTPEGEQY

length: 12
V: TRBV7-9
J: TRBJ1-1
CDR3: ASSRQSMNTEAF

length: 12
V: TRBV12-3/TRBV12-4
J: TRBJ2-5
CDR3: ASSLSDLRETQY

length: 11
V: TRBV25-1
J: TRBJ1-2
CDR3: ASSDVSNYGYT

length: 15
V: TRBV20-1
J: TRBJ2-7
CDR3: SANVRDRGASLYEQY

length: 11
V: TRBV7-9
J: TRBJ1-6
CDR3: ASSPPSSGTLH

length: 14
V: TRBV27
J: TRBJ1-2
CDR3: ASSLIPTGKGYGYT

length: 11
V: TRBV5-1
J: TRBJ1-4
CDR3: ASSTGQTEKLF

length: 15
V: TRBV20-1
J: TRBJ1-2
CDR3: SARPGDNSFPFYGYT

length: 12
V: TRBV6-5
J: TRBJ2-7
CDR3: ASRASGGAYEQY

length: 16
V: TRBV20-1
J: TRBJ2-1
CDR3: SARDPIAASSSYNEQF

length: 11
V: TRBV5-5
J: TRBJ1-4
CDR3: ASSGGTGYKLF

length: 13
V: TRBV10-3
J: TRBJ2-2
CDR3: AISVGQRNTGELF

length: 15
V: TRBV6-1
J: TRBJ2-1
CDR3: ASSERVRGVAYNEQF

length: 13
V: TRBV4-1
J: TRBJ2-2
CDR3: ASSQDRRVTGELF

length: 14
V: TRBV29-1
J: TRBJ2-3
CDR3: SVETTERGGADTQY

length: 13
V: TRBV20-1
J: TRBJ2-1
CDR3: SATPGLANYNEQF

length: 14
V: TRBV5-8
J: TRBJ2-2
CDR3: ASSSLGRVDTGELF

length: 12
V: TRBV5-1
J: TRBJ2-7
CDR3: ASSPPGTDYEQY

length: 13
V: TRBV6-5
J: TRBJ2-2
CDR3: ASSYDSRWAGELF

length: 8
V: TRBV30
J: TRBJ1-6
CDR3: AWGPSPLH

length: 12
V: TRBV20-1
J: TRBJ2-3
CDR3: SARDPGGGDTQY

length: 15
V: TRBV12-3/TRBV12-4
J: TRBJ2-1
CDR3: ASSFGAGGPPEDEQF

length: 14
V: TRBV5-1
J: TRBJ2-1
CDR3: ASRDNTGVFYNEQF

length: 13
V: TRBV5-1
J: TRBJ2-1
CDR3: ASSPDGSSYNEQF

length: 11
V: TRBV29-1
J: TRBJ1-1
CDR3: SAGDRQNTEAF

length: 14
V: TRBV7-2
J: TRBJ1-2
CDR3: ASSYRDRGAGGGYT

length: 12
V: TRBV5-1
J: .
CDR3: ASSLGPSGDEQY

length: 13
V: TRBV20-1
J: TRBJ2-2
CDR3: SARAPRGGTGELF

length: 11
V: TRBV3-1
J: TRBJ1-5
CDR3: ASSPSGWQPQH

length: 12
V: TRBV11-3
J: TRBJ2-5
CDR3: ASSFFEGLETQY

length: 14
V: TRBV9
J: TRBJ2-6
CDR3: ASSVNQGFGANALT

length: 14
V: TRBV5-6
J: TRBJ2-3
CDR3: ASSLGTSGGASTQY

length: 11
V: TRBV20-1
J: TRBJ2-3
CDR3: SASWRGRDTQY

length: 12
V: TRBV10-2
J: TRBJ2-7
CDR3: ASSASGGGYEQY

length: 13
V: TRBV20-1
J: TRBJ2-5
CDR3: SARDRGSVRKTQY

length: 12
V: TRBV25-1
J: TRBJ1-2
CDR3: ASSDRVAYYGYT

length: 14
V: TRBV5-1
J: TRBJ2-1
CDR3: ASSAQTGVFYNEQF

length: 13
V: TRBV5-1
J: TRBJ1-6
CDR3: ASSLGGQGFSPLH

length: 12
V: TRBV20-1
J: TRBJ1-2
CDR3: SARGAGANYGYT

length: 12
V: TRBV11-2
J: TRBJ2-1
CDR3: ASSQGRQRHEQF

length: 14
V: TRBV5-1
J: TRBJ2-7
CDR3: ASSLAPPGQTYEQY

length: 12
V: TRBV18
J: TRBJ2-5
CDR3: ASSPDLIRETQY

length: 11
V: TRBV7-2
J: TRBJ2-1
CDR3: ASSFRRDNEQF

length: 12
V: TRBV7-9
J: TRBJ2-5
CDR3: ASSQGPNQETQY

length: 12
V: TRBV12-3/TRBV12-4
J: TRBJ1-2
CDR3: ASSFRGLDYGYT

length: 10
V: TRBV20-1
J: TRBJ1-2
CDR3: SATTGDYGYT

length: 13
V: TRBV11-2
J: TRBJ2-3
CDR3: ASSLAGVSTDTQY

length: 11
V: TRBV20-1
J: TRBJ1-1
CDR3: SARYRAYTEAF

length: 12
V: TRBV5-1
J: TRBJ1-1
CDR3: ASSGRDMNTEAF

length: 10
V: TRBV28
J: TRBJ1-2
CDR3: ASSDRLGGYT

length: 12
V: TRBV7-2
J: TRBJ1-2
CDR3: ASSPPRTLDGYT

length: 12
V: TRBV5-1
J: TRBJ1-1
CDR3: ASSLRGWNTEAF